This is a list of T cell receptor beta chains from one sample in a study of blood T cell repertoires in COVID-19. Sequenced by immunoSEQ multiplex PCR; TCRdb stores in-frame clones only, minus some. The data hold under 200,000 clones, with under 85% observed a single time. The sample consisted of PBMCs or T cells enriched from blood (not recorded which). All receptors derive from a man aged 50-59 years who had recovered from COVID-19. The CDR3 runs from the conserved cysteine through the conserved F or W. Each record gives: clone size, D gene, J gene, V gene, CDR3 protein, CDR3 DNA. D genes are given only for firm matches. The size of a clone is reported for some rows only, either as once, few or many, or as a class for expanded clones.

abundance: NA
d_gene: TRBD1
j_gene: TRBJ2-7
v_gene: TRBV12-5
CDR3aa: CASGSTGTAKSYEQYF
CDR3nt: TGTGCTAGTGGTTCAACCGGGACAGCTAAATCCTACGAGCAGTACTTC

abundance: NA
d_gene: NA
j_gene: TRBJ2-1
v_gene: TRBV5-1
CDR3aa: CASSPRGWGRLLGNNEQFF
CDR3nt: TGCGCCAGCAGCCCCCGGGGTTGGGGGCGCCTCCTCGGGAACAATGAGCAGTTCTTC

abundance: NA
d_gene: TRBD2
j_gene: TRBJ2-7
v_gene: TRBV3-1/TRBV3-2
CDR3aa: CASSPGSGAKYEQYF
CDR3nt: TGTGCCAGCAGCCCCGGCAGCGGGGCGAAATACGAGCAGTACTTC

abundance: NA
d_gene: NA
j_gene: TRBJ1-2
v_gene: TRBV27
CDR3aa: CASSSGSGLDYGYTF
CDR3nt: TGTGCCAGCAGTTCAGGGTCCGGTCTGGACTATGGCTACACCTTC

abundance: NA
d_gene: NA
j_gene: TRBJ1-4
v_gene: TRBV6-5
CDR3aa: CASRWPREKLFF
CDR3nt: TGTGCCAGCAGGTGGCCTAGGGAAAAACTGTTTTTT

abundance: NA
d_gene: TRBD1
j_gene: TRBJ1-5
v_gene: TRBV4-1
CDR3aa: CASSHTVGQGRAPQHF
CDR3nt: TGCGCCAGCAGCCACACGGTTGGACAGGGCCGGGCGCCCCAGCATTTT

abundance: NA
d_gene: TRBD2
j_gene: TRBJ2-7
v_gene: TRBV30
CDR3aa: CAWSPRGSEQYF
CDR3nt: TGTGCCTGGAGTCCGCGGGGGAGCGAGCAGTACTTC

abundance: NA
d_gene: TRBD1
j_gene: TRBJ1-1
v_gene: TRBV2
CDR3aa: CASRGPITGGPNTEAFF
CDR3nt: TGTGCCAGCAGAGGACCCATTACAGGGGGACCGAACACTGAAGCTTTCTTT

abundance: NA
d_gene: NA
j_gene: TRBJ2-5
v_gene: TRBV6-2/TRBV6-3
CDR3aa: CASSYPVGPGDPETQYF
CDR3nt: TGTGCCAGCAGTTACCCGGTGGGGCCGGGGGATCCGGAGACCCAGTACTTC

abundance: NA
d_gene: NA
j_gene: TRBJ1-6
v_gene: TRBV6-1
CDR3aa: CASSEVWIVQGESPLHF
CDR3nt: TGTGCCAGCAGTGAGGTTTGGATAGTACAGGGCGAGTCACCCCTCCACTTT

abundance: once
d_gene: NA
j_gene: TRBJ2-5
v_gene: TRBV6-4
CDR3aa: CASSEPGIQETQYF
CDR3nt: TGTGCCAGCAGTGAGCCAGGGATCCAAGAGACCCAGTACTTC

abundance: NA
d_gene: NA
j_gene: TRBJ2-1
v_gene: TRBV11-3
CDR3aa: CASSLDIGGDEQFF
CDR3nt: TGTGCCAGCAGCTTAGATATCGGCGGGGATGAGCAGTTCTTC

abundance: NA
d_gene: NA
j_gene: TRBJ2-3
v_gene: TRBV24-1
CDR3aa: CATSDLLFGSTDTQYF
CDR3nt: TGTGCCACCAGTGATTTGCTCTTCGGGAGCACAGATACGCAGTATTTT

abundance: NA
d_gene: TRBD1
j_gene: TRBJ2-1
v_gene: TRBV7-3
CDR3aa: CASSSGMRQGSHNEQFF
CDR3nt: TGTGCCAGCAGCTCCGGTATGCGACAGGGTTCCCACAATGAGCAGTTCTTC

abundance: NA
d_gene: NA
j_gene: TRBJ1-3
v_gene: TRBV27
CDR3aa: CASRQLSGNTIYF
CDR3nt: TGTGCCAGCAGACAGCTCTCTGGAAACACCATATATTTT

abundance: NA
d_gene: NA
j_gene: TRBJ1-3
v_gene: TRBV5-6
CDR3aa: CASSYAGFGNTIYF
CDR3nt: TGTGCCAGCAGTTACGCGGGCTTTGGAAACACCATATATTTT

abundance: NA
d_gene: NA
j_gene: TRBJ2-7
v_gene: TRBV11-2
CDR3aa: CASRDWQVTTSYEQYF
CDR3nt: TGTGCCAGCAGGGACTGGCAAGTAACCACCTCCTACGAGCAGTACTTC

abundance: NA
d_gene: NA
j_gene: TRBJ1-5
v_gene: TRBV7-2
CDR3aa: CASSLELGRRDQPQHF
CDR3nt: TGTGCCAGCAGCTTAGAGTTGGGGCGGAGGGATCAGCCCCAGCATTTT

abundance: NA
d_gene: NA
j_gene: TRBJ1-2
v_gene: TRBV7-2
CDR3aa: CASSPDSSNYGYTF
CDR3nt: TGTGCCAGCAGCCCGGACAGTTCTAACTATGGCTACACCTTC

abundance: NA
d_gene: TRBD2
j_gene: TRBJ2-5
v_gene: TRBV10-3
CDR3aa: CATMGGVGETQYF
CDR3nt: TGTGCCACCATGGGGGGGGTAGGGGAGACCCAGTACTTC

abundance: NA
d_gene: NA
j_gene: TRBJ1-2
v_gene: TRBV7-8
CDR3aa: CASSLDGSPQYGYTF
CDR3nt: TGTGCCAGCAGCTTAGATGGCTCCCCGCAGTATGGCTACACCTTC

abundance: NA
d_gene: TRBD1
j_gene: TRBJ1-6
v_gene: TRBV5-1
CDR3aa: CASSLGWTGGDSPLHF
CDR3nt: TGCGCCAGCAGCTTGGGGTGGACAGGGGGCGATTCACCCCTCCACTTT

abundance: NA
d_gene: TRBD2
j_gene: TRBJ2-1
v_gene: TRBV7-9
CDR3aa: CASSLVSSGGYYNEQFF
CDR3nt: TGTGCCAGCAGCTTAGTTTCCAGCGGGGGTTACTACAATGAGCAGTTCTTC

abundance: NA
d_gene: TRBD1
j_gene: TRBJ1-1
v_gene: TRBV29-1
CDR3aa: CSVVSGQGVMNTEAFF
CDR3nt: TGCAGCGTTGTATCGGGACAGGGTGTCATGAACACTGAAGCTTTCTTT

abundance: NA
d_gene: NA
j_gene: TRBJ1-5
v_gene: TRBV3-1/TRBV3-2
CDR3aa: CASSQRRDNQPQHF
CDR3nt: TGTGCCAGCAGCCAGAGGAGGGATAATCAGCCCCAGCATTTT

abundance: NA
d_gene: NA
j_gene: TRBJ1-5
v_gene: TRBV5-6
CDR3aa: CASSLYLGGRPQHF
CDR3nt: TGTGCCAGCAGCTTGTATCTGGGAGGTAGGCCCCAGCATTTT

abundance: NA
d_gene: TRBD1
j_gene: TRBJ1-2
v_gene: TRBV27
CDR3aa: CASSSEVDRSGFGYTF
CDR3nt: TGTGCCAGCAGTTCTGAAGTGGACAGGTCGGGTTTTGGCTACACCTTC

abundance: NA
d_gene: NA
j_gene: TRBJ2-3
v_gene: TRBV4-1
CDR3aa: CASSQDQGRLSTDTQYF
CDR3nt: TGCGCCAGCAGCCAAGATCAGGGCAGGCTTAGCACAGATACGCAGTATTTT

abundance: NA
d_gene: TRBD1
j_gene: TRBJ1-6
v_gene: TRBV3-1/TRBV3-2
CDR3aa: CASSLRQGSYNSPLHF
CDR3nt: TGTGCCAGCAGCCTCCGACAGGGGTCCTATAATTCACCCCTCCACTTT

abundance: NA
d_gene: TRBD1
j_gene: TRBJ1-2
v_gene: TRBV28
CDR3aa: CASRLGTADYGYTF
CDR3nt: TGTGCCAGCAGGCTTGGGACAGCCGACTATGGCTACACCTTC

abundance: NA
d_gene: NA
j_gene: TRBJ1-4
v_gene: TRBV6-5
CDR3aa: CASSYSVGGREKLFF
CDR3nt: TGTGCCAGCAGTTACTCCGTAGGAGGTCGTGAAAAACTGTTTTTT

abundance: NA
d_gene: NA
j_gene: TRBJ2-7
v_gene: TRBV6-5
CDR3aa: CASSYSRVGEQYF
CDR3nt: TGTGCCAGCAGTTACTCGAGGGTAGGCGAGCAGTACTTC

abundance: NA
d_gene: NA
j_gene: TRBJ1-2
v_gene: TRBV5-4
CDR3aa: CASRNPAGRDGYTF
CDR3nt: TGTGCCAGCAGAAATCCTGCGGGGAGGGACGGCTACACCTTC

abundance: NA
d_gene: NA
j_gene: TRBJ1-4
v_gene: TRBV11-2
CDR3aa: CASSSEPQGKGEKLFF
CDR3nt: TGTGCCAGCAGCTCAGAACCGCAGGGTAAAGGGGAAAAACTGTTTTTT

abundance: NA
d_gene: NA
j_gene: TRBJ2-1
v_gene: TRBV7-3
CDR3aa: CASGESYNEQFF
CDR3nt: TGTGCCAGCGGGGAGTCCTACAATGAGCAGTTCTTC

abundance: NA
d_gene: NA
j_gene: TRBJ1-6
v_gene: TRBV11-2
CDR3aa: CASSLEGRDNSPLHF
CDR3nt: TGTGCCAGCAGCTTAGAAGGCAGGGATAATTCACCCCTCCACTTT

abundance: NA
d_gene: TRBD1
j_gene: TRBJ1-2
v_gene: TRBV9
CDR3aa: CASSDRTGGYTF
CDR3nt: TGTGCCAGCAGCGATCGGACAGGTGGCTACACCTTC

abundance: NA
d_gene: NA
j_gene: TRBJ1-5
v_gene: TRBV6-5
CDR3aa: CASSLYRELDQPQHF
CDR3nt: TGTGCCAGCAGCCTTTACAGGGAATTAGATCAGCCCCAGCATTTT

abundance: NA
d_gene: NA
j_gene: TRBJ2-7
v_gene: TRBV7-9
CDR3aa: CASSLAGLREQYF
CDR3nt: TGTGCCAGCAGCTTAGCCGGGTTGCGGGAGCAGTACTTC

abundance: NA
d_gene: TRBD1
j_gene: TRBJ1-4
v_gene: TRBV4-2
CDR3aa: CASSPQTGATGKLFF
CDR3nt: TGTGCCAGCAGCCCTCAGACAGGGGCAACGGGAAAACTGTTTTTT

abundance: once
d_gene: NA
j_gene: TRBJ1-6
v_gene: TRBV14
CDR3aa: CASSALTASPLHF
CDR3nt: TGTGCCAGCAGCGCTCTGACAGCTTCACCCCTCCACTTT

abundance: NA
d_gene: NA
j_gene: TRBJ1-1
v_gene: TRBV12-3/TRBV12-4
CDR3aa: CASSFAPAEAFF
CDR3nt: TGTGCCAGCAGTTTCGCCCCAGCTGAAGCTTTCTTT

abundance: NA
d_gene: NA
j_gene: TRBJ1-5
v_gene: TRBV18
CDR3aa: CASSPFSDPGAQHF
CDR3nt: TGTGCCAGCTCACCATTTTCGGACCCCGGGGCCCAGCATTTT

abundance: NA
d_gene: NA
j_gene: TRBJ1-4
v_gene: TRBV7-2
CDR3aa: CASSPNAPDRRHEKLFF
CDR3nt: TGTGCCAGCAGCCCAAATGCCCCCGACAGGAGACATGAAAAACTGTTTTTT

abundance: NA
d_gene: NA
j_gene: TRBJ1-4
v_gene: TRBV29-1
CDR3aa: CSVEQGTNEKLFF
CDR3nt: TGCAGCGTTGAACAGGGAACTAATGAAAAACTGTTTTTT

abundance: NA
d_gene: TRBD1
j_gene: TRBJ1-2
v_gene: TRBV18
CDR3aa: CASSPQNRGRSNYGYTF
CDR3nt: TGTGCCAGCTCACCACAGAACAGGGGGAGATCTAACTATGGCTACACCTTC

abundance: NA
d_gene: TRBD1
j_gene: TRBJ2-5
v_gene: TRBV7-6
CDR3aa: CASSEYPGQGDGETQYF
CDR3nt: TGTGCCAGCAGTGAATATCCCGGACAGGGTGACGGAGAGACCCAGTACTTC

abundance: NA
d_gene: TRBD2
j_gene: TRBJ2-7
v_gene: TRBV18
CDR3aa: CASSPGTSWYEQYF
CDR3nt: TGTGCCAGCTCACCCGGGACTAGCTGGTACGAGCAGTACTTC

abundance: NA
d_gene: TRBD1
j_gene: TRBJ1-2
v_gene: TRBV10-2
CDR3aa: CASSAGTGRYGYTF
CDR3nt: TGCGCCAGCAGCGCCGGGACAGGACGTTATGGCTACACCTTC

abundance: NA
d_gene: TRBD1
j_gene: TRBJ1-4
v_gene: TRBV28
CDR3aa: CASRTGTNEKLFF
CDR3nt: TGTGCCAGCAGGACAGGGACGAATGAAAAACTGTTTTTT

abundance: NA
d_gene: NA
j_gene: TRBJ1-1
v_gene: TRBV3-1/TRBV3-2
CDR3aa: CASSSRGVRGTEAFF
CDR3nt: TGTGCCAGCAGCTCTCGCGGGGTAAGAGGTACTGAAGCTTTCTTT

abundance: NA
d_gene: TRBD1
j_gene: TRBJ2-7
v_gene: TRBV11-1
CDR3aa: CASSLAAGGYEQYF
CDR3nt: TGTGCCAGCAGCTTAGCGGCAGGGGGCTACGAGCAGTACTTC

abundance: NA
d_gene: NA
j_gene: TRBJ2-3
v_gene: TRBV10-3
CDR3aa: CATGGGVTDTQYF
CDR3nt: TGTGCCACCGGAGGGGGGGTGACAGATACGCAGTATTTT

abundance: NA
d_gene: TRBD1
j_gene: TRBJ1-3
v_gene: TRBV5-1
CDR3aa: CASSPTGTGGNTIYF
CDR3nt: TGCGCCAGCAGCCCCACCGGGACAGGAGGAAACACCATATATTTT